Below, 2 T cell receptor beta chains from the same sample are listed, as sequenced in a study. TCRdb re-derived calls from the 5' RACE reads in MiXCR, one entry per CDR3 protein. The sample carries some 40,000 distinct CDR3 sequences, more than 20% recorded once. Tregs were sorted as CD4+CD25+CD127-/low cells. The source material was Tregs sorted from a lymph node. These receptors were taken from a female donor with breast cancer.

This clonotype was picked up a small number of times. The chain employs TRBV4-1 and TRBJ2-5; D remains unclear. Looked up from germline, CDR1 is MGHRA and CDR2 is YSYEKL. The CDR3 contains 16 residues. The V end was cut by 0 bases, the J end by 4 bases, with 15 bases between. CDR3 sequence (DNA): TGCGCCAGCAGCCAAGACGCTCTTGGCATCTCAGAGACCCAGTACTTC. This translates into CASSQDALGISETQYF.

The table lists this clonotype with a few counts. The rearrangement joins TRBV6-5 to TRBJ2-3; no reliable D call. CDR1 MNHEY and CDR2 SVGAGI come from the germline V gene. This CDR3 comprises 12 residues. The germline V and J ends were trimmed by 5 bases and 4 bases, with 7 bases remaining between them. This chain's CDR3 is CASSTSSDTQYF. The CDR3 DNA reads as TGTGCCAGCAGTACCAGTTCAGATACGCAGTATTTT.